Following are 14 T cell receptor beta chains from one sample sequenced in a study of early T cells in non-severe SARS-CoV-2 infection. MiXCR, run by TCRdb on the 5' RACE reads, gives a single entry per CDR3 protein. The sample yields roughly 80,000 distinct CDR3 sequences, 11% to 15% seen once. The sample was whole blood. The receptor source for this set is an adult who was a healthcare worker with PCR-confirmed SARS-CoV-2 infection or an uninfected control (not recorded which).

This clonotype was picked up many times. The chain links TRBV6-5 to TRBJ1-2, with 7 bases fitting TRBD1. This CDR3 has 14 amino acids. Germline loops: CDR1 MNHEY, CDR2 SVGAGI. Trimming cost V 5 bases and J 8 bases; bases outside gene matches: 11. CDR3 coding DNA: TGTGCCAGCAGTCCACAGGGGAGTCTTCAGGGCTACACCTTC. Its protein is CASSPQGSLQGYTF.

In this sample, this clonotype turned up many times. J is TRBJ2-2 and V is TRBV11-3; no clear D. Germline V gives CDR1 SGHNT, CDR2 YENEEA. Trimming removed 5 bases at V and 1 base at J, with 11 bases between. This CDR3 region has 15 residues. CDR3 loop: CASSTDTLNTGELFF. Here the CDR3 DNA reads TGTGCCAGCAGCACCGACACCCTGAACACCGGGGAGCTGTTTTTT.

The chain employs TRBV29-1 and TRBJ2-7; weak D call: TRBD1 (5 bases). This CDR3 is 11 amino acids long. Deletions cut 4 bases from V and 5 bases from J, with 9 bases between. Germline V lookup: CDR1 SQVTM, CDR2 ANQGSEA. The CDR3 DNA reads as TGCAGCGTTGGTCAGGGCGACGAGCAGTACTTC. This sequence encodes CSVGQGDEQYF.

This clonotype was observed a few times. This chain links TRBV5-1 with TRBJ2-1, with 11 bases identical to TRBD2. J lost 10 bases, V lost 6 bases, and 6 bases had no gene match. Germline values: CDR1 SGHRS, CDR2 YFSETQ. The CDR3 is made up of 13 amino acids. CDR3 amino acids: CASMPLAGGEQFF. The CDR3 bases are TGCGCCAGCATGCCTCTAGCGGGGGGCGAGCAGTTCTTC.

The chain carries TRBV30 and TRBJ2-7; 11 bases are a match to TRBD1. This CDR3 contains 15 residues. CDR1 is GTSNPN and CDR2 is SVGIG in the germline V gene (reference sequence). V lost 1 base, J lost 2 bases, and 4 bases stayed unmatched. CDR3 amino acids: CAWSAGQGVTYEQYF. CDR3 DNA: TGTGCCTGGAGTGCGGGACAGGGGGTAACCTACGAGCAGTACTTC.

The table lists this clonotype with many counts. The chain couples TRBV20-1 to TRBJ2-3; the match to TRBD2 covers 7 bases. V lost 6 bases to trimming and J lost 7 bases; unmatched junction nucleotides: 13. The germline gives CDR1 DFQATT, CDR2 SNEGSKA (reference sequence). CDR3 length: 14 amino acids. The CDR3 here is CSATPGGPRNTQYF. The CDR3 DNA reads TGCAGTGCCACGCCGGGAGGCCCGAGGAATACGCAGTATTTT.

This clonotype has just a few counts. Written as DNA, the CDR3 is TGCGCCAGCAGCTTGACGGCAGGGGGCTGGGATGAGCAGTTCTTC. This translates into CASSLTAGGWDEQFF. The V gene is TRBV5-1, the J gene TRBJ2-1; 8 bases fit TRBD1. The CDR3 runs 15 residues. With 1 base clipped from V and 8 bases from J, the junction kept 8 bases outside the gene matches. Per the germline V gene, CDR1 is SGHRS and CDR2 is YFSETQ.

This clonotype was seen at least ten times. This sequence joins TRBV6-5 and TRBJ2-7; 7 bases match TRBD2. The germline CDR1 and CDR2 sequences are MNHEY and SVGAGI. This CDR3 spans 17 amino acids. The V segment lost 0 bases and the J segment 4 bases; nucleotides outside the gene matches: 12. CDR3 DNA sequence: TGTGCCAGCAGTTACTCGAGAGTAGGTGCGGGAGCGTACGAGCAGTACTTC. Amino acid sequence: CASSYSRVGAGAYEQYF.

This clonotype has just a few counts. V gene TRBV19 combines with J gene TRBJ2-7; a weak D match, TRBD2 (6 bases). The CDR3 is made up of 14 amino acids. V was shortened by 1 base and J by 6 bases, with 13 bases between the two germline ends. Per germline, CDR1 LNHDA and CDR2 SQIVND (reference sequence). CDR3 coding DNA: TGTGCCAGTAGTATAGGTGCAGGGAGGCCCGAGCAGTACTTC. This gives the protein CASSIGAGRPEQYF.

This clonotype was found many times. The chain links TRBV11-2 to TRBJ2-1; 7 nucleotides align to TRBD2. V shed 5 bases, J shed 0 bases, and the junction held 10 bases outside the gene matches. The CDR3 loop spans 17 amino acids. Germline values: CDR1 SGHAT, CDR2 FQNNGV. The CDR3 region has the DNA TGTGCCAGCAGCCCCCAACTAGCGTCGAGCTCCTACAATGAGCAGTTCTTC. Its translation is CASSPQLASSSYNEQFF. The full variable domain, rest sourced from reference TRBV11-2 and TRBJ2-1, is EAGVAQSPRYKIIEKRQSVAFWCNPISGHATLYWYQQILGQGPKLLIQFQNNGVVDDSQLPKDRFSAERLKGVDSTLKIQPAKLEDSAVYLCASSPQLASSSYNEQFFGPGTRLTVL.

The chain employs TRBV3-1 and TRBJ2-7; 8 bases are shared with TRBD2. V lost 6 bases to trimming and J lost 1 base; unmatched junction nucleotides: 8. Germline V CDR1 and CDR2: LGHDT, YNNKEL (reference sequence). The CDR3 contains 15 residues. The CDR3 loop is CASRPGLGTSYEQYF. The DNA of the CDR3 is TGTGCCAGCAGACCGGGACTAGGTACGTCCTACGAGCAGTACTTC.

The chain recombines TRBV10-2 with TRBJ2-7; TRBD1 aligns across 12 bases. The CDR3 length is 15 residues. The V segment lost 6 bases and the J segment 5 bases; nucleotides outside the gene matches: 8. Germline V gene sequence: CDR1 WSHSY, CDR2 SAAADI. CDR3 in DNA: TGCGCCAGCAGCTGGGGACAGGGGGCGAGGAACGAGCAGTACTTC. Protein: CASSWGQGARNEQYF.

In its sample, this clonotype was seen many times. The V gene is TRBV10-1, the J gene TRBJ2-7, with D uncertain. Germline-derived CDR1 and CDR2 are WNHNN and SYGVQD (reference sequence). The CDR3 has 13 residues. V was trimmed by 4 bases and J by 2 bases, leaving 9 bases between them. CDR3 in amino acids: CASSGSTPYEQYF. Written as DNA, the CDR3 is TGCGCCAGCAGTGGTTCCACGCCCTACGAGCAGTACTTC.

This clonotype has only a few counts. The gene calls are TRBV3-1 and TRBJ2-1, with 11 bases identical to TRBD2. Trimming cost V 5 bases and J 13 bases; bases outside gene matches: 7. CDR1 and CDR2 from the germline V gene are LGHDT and YNNKEL (reference sequence). The CDR3 runs 13 residues. The CDR3 DNA reads as TGTGCCAGCAGCTTCCTAGCGGGGGGACTTCAGTTCTTC. It yields the protein CASSFLAGGLQFF.